The 2 T cell receptor beta chains reported below all come from one sample, sequenced in a study of blood T cell repertoires in COVID-19. Sequencing used immunoSEQ multiplex PCR; TCRdb keeps in-frame clones, though not all of them. The sample records approximately 65,000 clones, about 82% being singletons. The sample was PBMCs or T cells enriched from blood (not recorded which). The receptors were gathered from a woman aged 35 to 49 with acute COVID-19.

The rearrangement uses TRBV19 and TRBJ1-1; D call uncertain. The CDR3 spans 13 residues. V gave up 4 bases and J gave up 3 bases, with 9 bases separating them. Germline V lookup: CDR1 LNHDA, CDR2 SQIVND (reference sequence). CDR3 loop: CASSTAGYTEAFF. CDR3 nucleotides: TGTGCCAGTAGTACAGCCGGGTACACTGAAGCTTTCTTT.

The chain is built from TRBV11-2 and TRBJ2-4, with a weak D call TRBD1 (6 bases). V was pared by 6 bases and J by 9 bases, with 12 bases between. The CDR3 is 12 residues long. Germline loops: CDR1 SGHAT, CDR2 FQNNGV. CDR3 bases: TGTGCCAGCAGAACAACAGGGCCCATTCAGTACTTC. Its protein product is CASRTTGPIQYF.